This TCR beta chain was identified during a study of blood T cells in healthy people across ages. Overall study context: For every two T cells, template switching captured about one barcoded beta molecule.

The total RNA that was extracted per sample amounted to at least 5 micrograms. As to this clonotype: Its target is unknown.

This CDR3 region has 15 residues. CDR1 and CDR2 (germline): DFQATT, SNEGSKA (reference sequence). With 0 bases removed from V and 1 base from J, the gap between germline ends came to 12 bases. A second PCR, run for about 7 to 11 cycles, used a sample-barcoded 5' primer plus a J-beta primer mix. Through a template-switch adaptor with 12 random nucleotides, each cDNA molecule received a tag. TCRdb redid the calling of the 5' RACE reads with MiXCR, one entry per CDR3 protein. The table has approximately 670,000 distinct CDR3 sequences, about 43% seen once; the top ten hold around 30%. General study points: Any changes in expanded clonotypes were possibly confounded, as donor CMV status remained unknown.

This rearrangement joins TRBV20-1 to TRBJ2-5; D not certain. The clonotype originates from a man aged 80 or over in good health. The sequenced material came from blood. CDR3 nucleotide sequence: TGCAGTGCTAGAGATGGGCGGCAGTCCCAAGAGACCCAGTACTTC. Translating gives CSARDGRQSQETQYF.